Presented here are 9 T cell receptor beta chains from one specimen sequenced in a study of blood T cell repertoires in COVID-19. TCRdb keeps only in-frame clones here, not all; method: immunoSEQ multiplex PCR. The profile shows some 77,000 clones, about 90% of them singletons. Sequenced input: peripheral blood. These receptors were obtained from a woman of 80 years or more with active or convalescent COVID-19.

J is TRBJ1-3 and V is TRBV6-5; a possible D gene is TRBD1 (5 bases). Trimming took 6 bases from V and 0 from J, leaving 6 bases between them. The CDR3 loop spans 13 amino acids. In germline, CDR1 is MNHEY, CDR2 SVGAGI. CDR3 sequence (DNA): TGTGCCAGCAGCCAGGGCTCTGGAAACACCATATATTTT. Encoded protein: CASSQGSGNTIYF.

The DNA of the CDR3 is TGTGCCAGCAGCACCAGGGACACAGATACGCAGTATTTT. Its protein product is CASSTRDTDTQYF. The chain recombines TRBV9 with TRBJ2-3, with a tentative D call TRBD1 (5 bases). V was trimmed by 4 bases and J by 2 bases, leaving 8 bases between them. Germline CDR1 reads SGDLS; CDR2 reads YYNGEE. The CDR3 length is 13 residues.

The CDR3 loop reads CATSDPSYGYTF. CDR3 DNA sequence: TGTGCCACCAGTGACCCGAGTTATGGCTACACCTTC. The gene calls are TRBV24-1 and TRBJ1-2; D remains unclear. V was pared by 4 bases and J by 5 bases, with 7 bases between. The CDR3 is made up of 12 amino acids. Germline assignment: CDR1 KGHDR and CDR2 SFDVKD.

The chain links TRBV28 to TRBJ2-7; 7 positions agree with TRBD1. The V gene end was trimmed by 6 bases and the J gene end by 4 bases; junction bases not matched to a gene: 15. Germline V lookup: CDR1 MDHEN, CDR2 SYDVKM. CDR3 size: 16 residues. In DNA form, the CDR3 reads TGTGCCAGCAGCGGAGCGACCGGGACAGCCCGTTACGAGCAGTACTTC. Protein product: CASSGATGTARYEQYF.

J is TRBJ2-3 and V is TRBV5-1, with 7 bases aligning to TRBD2. After removal of 4 bases from V and 6 bases from J, the junction contained 2 bases not matched to a gene. The CDR3 consists of 12 residues. Germline loops: CDR1 SGHRS, CDR2 YFSETQ. The CDR3 DNA follows: TGCGCCAGCAGCCTAGCGGCGGATACGCAGTATTTT. As protein: CASSLAADTQYF.

The chain is built from TRBV4-3 and TRBJ2-1; 13 positions agree with TRBD2. CDR1 is LGHNA and CDR2 is YSLEER in the germline V gene. The trim removed 0 bases at V and 9 bases at J, leaving 8 bases unmatched. This CDR3 has 17 amino acids. In DNA form, the CDR3 reads TGCGCCAGCAGCCAAGACGGGACTAGCGGGACCTTCTCTGAGCAGTTCTTC. It yields the protein CASSQDGTSGTFSEQFF.

This clone has a handful of counts. The CDR3 is CASSQGGSDNEQFF. The CDR3 DNA follows: TGTGCCAGCAGCCAAGGCGGGAGCGACAATGAGCAGTTCTTC. The V call is TRBV7-3, the J call TRBJ2-1; 7 bases agree with TRBD2. From germline, CDR1 is SGHTA and CDR2 FQGTGA. This CDR3 spans 14 amino acids. J was trimmed by 5 bases and V by 5 bases; bases with no gene match: 6.

The rearrangement links TRBV3-1 (or the pseudogene TRBV3-2) to TRBJ2-7; 8 bases line up with TRBD1. Germline CDR1 reads LGHDT; CDR2 reads YNNKEL (reference sequence). V gave up 1 base and J gave up 0 bases; unmatched junction bases: 5. This CDR3 comprises 16 residues. The CDR3 region is CASSQAGQVYSYEQYF. The CDR3 region has the DNA TGTGCCAGCAGCCAAGCGGGACAGGTTTACTCCTACGAGCAGTACTTC.

The rearrangement uses TRBV5-1 and TRBJ2-7; 7 positions agree with TRBD1. The CDR3 has 17 amino acids. Germline CDR1 is SGHRS and CDR2 is YFSETQ. Unmatched junction bases numbered 15, after V lost 4 bases and J lost 2 bases. CDR3: CASSQRQGGLATYEQYF. The CDR3 coding sequence is TGCGCCAGCAGCCAGCGACAGGGTGGGCTAGCCACCTACGAGCAGTACTTC. Full variable domain (remainder filled in from reference TRBV5-1 and TRBJ2-7): KAGVTQTPRYLIKTRGQQVTLSCSPISGHRSVSWYQQTPGQGLQFLFEYFSETQRNKGNFPGRFSGRQFSNSRSEMNVSTLELGDSALYLCASSQRQGGLATYEQYFGPGTRLTVT.